Following are 16 T cell receptor beta chains from one sample sequenced in a study of siplizumab effects on memory and regulatory T cells. The table came from immunoSEQ multiplex PCR; TCRdb's copy has only in-frame clones and leaves some out. The table records about 100,000 clones, nearly 95% of them present only once. The sample consisted of Tregs sorted from blood. The source is a human donor in good health.

The chain has TRBV27 and TRBJ2-2; TRBD1 aligns across 7 bases. V shed 1 base and J 3 bases; nucleotides not matched to a gene: 2. Per germline, CDR1 MNHEY and CDR2 SMNVEV (reference sequence). The length of the CDR3 is 15 residues. The CDR3 here is CASSLYRGDTGELFF. CDR3 sequence (DNA): TGTGCCAGCAGTTTATACAGGGGCGACACCGGGGAGCTGTTTTTT.

The chain is built from TRBV30 and TRBJ1-1, with 12 positions matching TRBD1. Looked up from germline, CDR1 is GTSNPN and CDR2 is SVGIG (reference sequence). The CDR3 contains 13 residues. J gave up 5 bases and V 8 bases, and 6 bases lay outside the gene matches. Written as DNA, the CDR3 is TGTGCCGGGACAGGGGGCGCTTGGACTGAAGCTTTCTTT. Translation: CAGTGGAWTEAFF.

The chain is built from TRBV27 and TRBJ1-5, with 7 nucleotides matching TRBD1. This CDR3 contains 11 residues. Germline lookup yields CDR1 MNHEY and CDR2 SMNVEV (reference sequence). Trimming removed 7 bases from V and 12 bases from J; junction bases left unmatched: 6. The CDR3 DNA follows: TGTGCCAGCAATAGGGACAGTCACCAGCATTTT. Its translation is CASNRDSHQHF.

This rearrangement joins TRBV7-2 to TRBJ2-1; D is unresolved. CDR3 length: 13 residues. Trimming removed 5 bases at V and 7 bases at J, with 12 bases between. Looked up from germline, CDR1 is SGHTA and CDR2 is FQGNSA. As DNA, the CDR3 is TGTGCCAGCAGCCTCGGCTCTGTGAATGAGCAGTTCTTC. Protein product: CASSLGSVNEQFF.

The V call is TRBV18, the J call TRBJ1-1, with a weak D call TRBD1 (6 bases). V was trimmed by 5 bases and J by 1 base, leaving 20 bases between them. Germline V gives CDR1 KGHSH, CDR2 LQKENI. The length of the CDR3 is 17 residues. This CDR3 is CASSNNIAQGGNTEAFF. CDR3 nucleotides: TGTGCCAGCTCAAATAATATAGCACAGGGAGGGAACACTGAAGCTTTCTTT. The full variable domain, completed using reference TRBV18 and TRBJ1-1, is NAGVMQNPRHLVRRRGQEARLRCSPMKGHSHVYWYRQLPEEGLKFMVYLQKENIIDESGMPKERFSAEFPKEGPSILRIQQVVRGDSAAYFCASSNNIAQGGNTEAFFGQGTRLTVV.

The V gene is TRBV27, the J gene TRBJ2-7; D remains ambiguous. Between the trimmed V and J ends, which lost 0 bases and 3 bases, there was a span of 6 bases. This CDR3 has 13 residues. CDR1 and CDR2 from the germline V gene are MNHEY and SMNVEV (reference sequence). The DNA of the CDR3 is TGTGCCAGCAGTTTATCCCTCTACTACGAGCAGTACTTC. This gives the protein CASSLSLYYEQYF.

This clone was seen just once. This CDR3 reads CASSQEGWVVKNTEAFF. The CDR3 nucleotides are TGTGCCAGCAGCCAAGAGGGTTGGGTGGTTAAGAACACTGAAGCTTTCTTT. The chain carries TRBV4-2 and TRBJ1-1; D gene ambiguous. The V gene's germline CDR1 is LGHNA and CDR2 YNFKEQ. V lost 0 bases and J lost 1, with 15 bases in between. The CDR3 covers 17 residues.

This clone was detected only once. The chain combines TRBV18 with TRBJ2-7; the D gene is possibly TRBD1 (5 bases). The CDR3 runs to 16 residues. V lost 4 bases and J lost 3, with 19 bases in between. Germline V CDR1 and CDR2: KGHSH, LQKENI. This chain's CDR3 is CASSHPGQGLFYEQYF. CDR3 coding DNA: TGTGCCAGCTCACATCCCGGGCAGGGTTTGTTCTACGAGCAGTACTTC.

The chain combines TRBV18 with TRBJ2-6; 7 nucleotides line up with TRBD1. Losses at the gene ends were 4 bases for V and 4 bases for J; bases not matched to a gene: 4. Germline CDR1 and CDR2: KGHSH and LQKENI. CDR3 length: 15 amino acids. CDR3 bases: TGTGCCAGCTCACGAAGGGGGCCCGGGGCCAACGTCCTGACTTTC. This codes for CASSRRGPGANVLTF.

V usage is TRBV6-1 and J usage is TRBJ1-5, with D perhaps matching TRBD1 (5 bases). The CDR3 consists of 12 residues. V lost 5 bases and J 10 bases, leaving 12 bases between the germline ends. CDR1 and CDR2 from the germline V gene are MNHNS and SASEGT. Here the CDR3 reads CASSIRGAPQHF. The CDR3 DNA reads as TGTGCCAGCAGTATAAGGGGTGCCCCCCAGCATTTT.

The chain has TRBV29-1 and TRBJ2-2, with 7 bases fitting TRBD2. The CDR3 runs 13 residues. The germline CDR1 and CDR2 sequences are SQVTM and ANQGSEA. V gave up 6 bases and J gave up 1 base; unmatched junction bases: 2. The CDR3 DNA sequence: TGCAGCGTGACTAGCTGGAACACCGGGGAGCTGTTTTTT. Its protein product is CSVTSWNTGELFF.

The CDR3 nucleotides read TGCGCCAGCAGCTTCCAGGGGTCACAAGAGACCCAGTACTTC. It is translated as CASSFQGSQETQYF. The chain has TRBV5-1 and TRBJ2-5, with D perhaps matching TRBD1 (6 bases). The CDR3 contains 14 residues. CDR1 is SGHRS and CDR2 is YFSETQ in the germline V gene. Trimming cost V 2 bases and J 2 bases, with 10 bases left between them.

The genes are TRBV7-4 and TRBJ2-2; 8 nucleotides agree with TRBD1. The length of the CDR3 is 18 residues. CDR1 and CDR2 (germline): SGHVT, SQSDAQ. The V gene end was trimmed by 0 bases and the J gene end by 3 bases; junction bases not matched to a gene: 9. CDR3: CASSLARVRGLDTGELFF. In nucleotides, the CDR3 is TGTGCCAGCAGCTTAGCGCGGGTCAGGGGGCTAGACACCGGGGAGCTGTTTTTT.

This clone appeared a single time. The chain has TRBV6-5 and TRBJ2-3; TRBD2 matches at 11 bases. Trimming removed 0 bases from V and 7 bases from J; junction bases left unmatched: 3. This CDR3 has 15 amino acids. The germline CDR1 and CDR2 sequences are MNHEY and SVGAGI. In DNA, the CDR3 is TGTGCCAGCAGTTACTCGACTAGCGGGACTAATACGCAGTATTTT. Protein sequence: CASSYSTSGTNTQYF.

Only one count was recorded for this clone. The rearrangement links TRBV15 to TRBJ1-5; 9 bases are a match to TRBD1. The CDR3 extends over 16 amino acids. The V gene's germline CDR1 is LNHNV and CDR2 YYDKDF (reference sequence). V was clipped by 1 base and J by 6 bases; unmatched bases: 7. The CDR3 region has the DNA TGTGCCACCAGCAGAGTAGACAGGGGGTTTTCTCAGCCCCAGCATTTT. It encodes CATSRVDRGFSQPQHF.

The chain joins TRBV5-4 to TRBJ1-2, with a possible D match to TRBD1 (6 bases). V was pared by 1 base and J by 3 bases, with 7 bases between. Germline CDR1 reads SGHNT; CDR2 reads YYREEE (reference sequence). This CDR3 has 13 residues. CDR3 sequence: CASSLRGYYGYTF. The CDR3 coding sequence is TGTGCCAGCAGCTTGAGGGGGTACTATGGCTACACCTTC. The whole variable domain, filled in from reference TRBV5-4 and TRBJ1-2, reads ETGVTQSPTHLIKTRGQQVTLRCSSQSGHNTVSWYQQALGQGPQFIFQYYREEENGRGNFPPRFSGLQFPNYSSELNVNALELDDSALYLCASSLRGYYGYTFGSGTRLTVV.